These 19 T cell receptor beta chains originate from one sample sequenced in a study of blood T cells in healthy people across ages. With a J-beta primer mix and a sample-barcoded 5' primer, a second PCR ran roughly 7 to 11 cycles. TCRdb fed the 5' RACE reads into MiXCR, producing one record per CDR3 protein. Counted here are some 790,000 distinct CDR3 sequences, more than 25% occurring once; the ten biggest clones make up 15% to 20%. The specimen sequenced was blood. Receptor source: a woman of 80 years or more in good health.

This clonotype was picked up many times. This chain links TRBV7-2 with TRBJ2-1; D might be TRBD1 (5 bases). The germline V gene has CDR1 SGHTA and CDR2 FQGNSA. V lost 4 bases and J 9 bases, leaving 19 bases between the germline ends. The CDR3 is 15 residues long. CDR3 sequence reads: CASSYTEKGYLEQFF. For the CDR3, the DNA is TGTGCCAGCAGCTACACCGAGAAGGGGTATCTTGAGCAGTTCTTC.

This clonotype appeared a single time. This could be a read error, since a much larger clone is one nucleotide away. V is TRBV20-1 and J is TRBJ1-2; TRBD1 is a possible D gene (5 bases). CDR1 and CDR2 from the germline V gene are DFQATT and SNEGSKA (reference sequence). The CDR3 sequence is 14 residues long. The V gene lost 3 bases and the J gene lost 10 bases, with 21 bases spanning the gap. DNA of the CDR3: TGCAGTGCTAGGGATGCAGGGAGACGAAGTGACTACACCTTC. This gives the protein CSARDAGRRSDYTF.

Here the CDR3 reads CASKEGGGYNEQFF. In DNA, the CDR3 is TGCGCCAGCAAGGAGGGCGGGGGATACAATGAGCAGTTCTTC. The V and J genes are TRBV5-1 and TRBJ2-1, with TRBD2 matching over 7 bases. The CDR3 spans 14 residues. Germline V gene data show CDR1 as SGHRS and CDR2 as YFSETQ. J gave up 4 bases and V 6 bases, and 7 bases lay outside the gene matches.

This clonotype came up many times. This chain joins TRBV7-2 and TRBJ1-4, with 7 bases aligning to TRBD1. The CDR3 length is 17 residues. V was pared by 1 base and J by 5 bases, with 10 bases of the junction left unmatched. Per the germline V gene, CDR1 is SGHTA and CDR2 is FQGNSA. As DNA, the CDR3 is TGTGCCAGCAGCTTAGAGGGACGACAGGGAGCAAATGAAAAACTGTTTTTT. Translation: CASSLEGRQGANEKLFF.

Ten or more counts support this clonotype. The chain carries TRBV4-1 and TRBJ1-2, with 9 bases that match TRBD1. CDR3 length: 15 residues. Trimming took 0 bases from V and 7 from J; bases not matched to a gene: 6. Germline-derived CDR1 and CDR2 are MGHRA and YSYEKL. CDR3 DNA sequence: TGCGCCAGCAGCCAAGAACAGGGGGCGCGGGTTGGCTACACCTTC. Its translation: CASSQEQGARVGYTF.

Notes on this clonotype: This may come from a read error, since a much larger clone is one base off. This sequence joins TRBV7-7 and TRBJ2-1, with 9 bases lining up with TRBD1. The J call is in doubt because the DNA end fits TRBJ2-7 better. The CDR3 is made up of 13 amino acids. The germline gives CDR1 SSHAT, CDR2 FNYEAQ (reference sequence). Here the CDR3 reads CASSLDRGAEQYF. DNA of the CDR3: TGTGCCAGCAGTTTGGACAGGGGAGCTGAGCAGTACTTC.

The genes are TRBV2 and TRBJ1-4; D perhaps matches TRBD1 (5 bases). From germline, CDR1 is SNHLY and CDR2 FYNNEI. V was pared by 5 bases and J by 13 bases, with 17 bases between. This CDR3 is 13 amino acids long. CDR3 nucleotides: TGTGCCAGCAGTATTGGGACGGACGATACACTGTTTTTT. It encodes CASSIGTDDTLFF.

The sample holds many counts of this clonotype. This chain connects TRBV7-8 to TRBJ2-5, with 9 nucleotides matching TRBD1. The CDR3 extends over 16 amino acids. Germline CDR1 reads SGHVS; CDR2 reads FQNEAQ. Germline trimming cut 5 bases from V and 4 bases from J; bases unmatched to any gene: 11. CDR3 amino acids: CASSGLYRGQRETQYF. CDR3 DNA sequence: TGTGCCAGCAGCGGTCTCTACAGGGGGCAACGAGAGACCCAGTACTTC.

To note about this clonotype: The germline gene is not matched at one end of the junction; a read error may be the cause. The V and J genes are TRBV7-2 and TRBJ2-5, with 13 bases matching TRBD2. CDR1 and CDR2 (germline): SGHTA, FQGNSA. The length of the CDR3 is 17 residues. Here the CDR3 DNA reads TGTGTCAGCAGCTTAACTAAACTAGCGGGGGGGCGAGAGACCCAGTACTTC. Translated, it gives CVSSLTKLAGGRETQYF.

This clonotype came up a few times. The chain couples TRBV7-8 to TRBJ2-3, with a weak D call TRBD1 (6 bases). Germline V gives CDR1 SGHVS, CDR2 FQNEAQ. The CDR3 sequence is 13 residues long. Trimming shortened V by 5 bases and J by 4 bases, and 10 bases separated the two germline ends. CDR3 sequence (DNA): TGTGCCAGCAGCCCGGGACATGCAGATACGCAGTATTTT. Amino acid sequence: CASSPGHADTQYF.

V and J are TRBV4-3 and TRBJ1-4; D is perhaps TRBD1 (5 bases). Trimming shortened V by 0 bases and J by 10 bases, and 15 bases separated the two germline ends. CDR3 length equals 15 residues. The germline V gene encodes CDR1 LGHNA and CDR2 YSLEER. The CDR3 DNA sequence: TGCGCCAGCAGCCAAGAAGCCGGGGCCGATGGAAAACTGTTTTTT. This translates into CASSQEAGADGKLFF.

This clonotype was counted many times. The CDR3 protein is CASSLNAGGRETQYF. CDR3 coding DNA: TGTGCCAGCAGCTTAAACGCAGGGGGCAGGGAGACCCAGTACTTC. The V and J genes are TRBV7-7 and TRBJ2-5; 8 bases agree with TRBD1. The V gene's germline CDR1 is SSHAT and CDR2 FNYEAQ (reference sequence). The CDR3 sequence is 15 residues long. V shed 2 bases, J shed 5 bases, and the junction held 7 bases outside the gene matches.

The CDR3 reads CASSQDRDGAAYNEQYF. CDR3 coding DNA: TGCGCCAGCAGCCAAGATCGGGACGGGGCCGCCTACAATGAGCAGTACTTC. This rearrangement joins TRBV4-3 to TRBJ2-7; possibly TRBD1 or TRBD2 for D (5 bases each). V was shortened by 0 bases and J by 7 bases, with 22 bases between the two germline ends. The CDR3 spans 17 residues. Germline loops: CDR1 LGHNA, CDR2 YSLEER.

This chain uses TRBV20-1 with TRBJ1-6; D is unresolved. Between the trimmed V and J ends, which lost 2 bases and 10 bases, there was a span of 12 bases. This CDR3 comprises 13 residues. CDR1 is DFQATT and CDR2 is SNEGSKA in the germline V gene (reference sequence). The CDR3 nucleotides are TGCAGTGCTAGATCCCGGATAAGATCACCCCTCCACTTT. Protein sequence: CSARSRIRSPLHF.

This clonotype was observed at least ten times. The rearrangement links TRBV12-3 or TRBV12-4 to TRBJ2-1, with 8 bases matching TRBD2. V trimming: 5 bases; J trimming: 9 bases; junction bases outside the gene matches: 15. CDR3 length: 16 residues. This chain's CDR3 is CASSPRTSRQFTEQFF. Here the CDR3 DNA reads TGTGCCAGCAGTCCTAGGACTAGCCGGCAATTTACTGAGCAGTTCTTC.

This clonotype has a count of ten or more. V and J are TRBV5-1 and TRBJ1-1, with D possibly matching TRBD1 (6 bases). The germline V and J ends were trimmed by 4 bases and 0 bases, with 13 bases remaining between them. Per the germline V gene, CDR1 is SGHRS and CDR2 is YFSETQ. The CDR3 has 15 residues. In DNA, the CDR3 is TGCGCCAGCAGCCCGGGGGGCAGCCTGAACACTGAAGCTTTCTTT. It codes for CASSPGGSLNTEAFF.

This clonotype has a count of ten or more. The chain links TRBV6-4 to TRBJ2-3; the D is unclear. The CDR3 spans 13 residues. Trimming took off 0 bases at V and 8 bases at J, with 9 bases between the two ends. Germline lookup yields CDR1 MRHNA and CDR2 SNTAGT. In DNA form, the CDR3 reads TGTGCCAGCAGTGACTCTTGGCGAGGTACGCAGTATTTT. Its translation: CASSDSWRGTQYF.

The chain employs TRBV7-9 and TRBJ1-1; D is unclear. With 1 base removed from V and 5 bases from J, the gap between germline ends came to 17 bases. The CDR3 contains 16 residues. Germline values: CDR1 SEHNR, CDR2 FQNEAQ (reference sequence). The CDR3: CASSLDLRARGTEAFF. The DNA of the CDR3 is TGTGCCAGCAGCTTAGATCTGAGGGCCAGAGGGACTGAAGCTTTCTTT.

The gene calls are TRBV20-1 and TRBJ1-2; 12 bases line up with TRBD1. Germline CDR1 and CDR2: DFQATT and SNEGSKA (reference sequence). J lost 7 bases, V lost 5 bases, and 14 bases had no gene match. The CDR3 length is 16 residues. The CDR3 loop is CSAGGAGTGGSGGYTF. CDR3 coding DNA: TGCAGTGCTGGGGGGGCCGGGACAGGGGGCTCAGGTGGCTACACCTTC.